Presented here are 17 T cell receptor beta chains from one specimen sequenced in a study of T cell changes during pregnancy in multiple sclerosis. TCRdb's copy holds only in-frame clones and misses some; the assay was immunoSEQ multiplex PCR. The sample shows tens of thousands of clones, around 88% of them seen only once. The material was CD8+ T cells from peripheral blood mononuclear cells, obtained in the first trimester of pregnancy. Receptors were obtained from a female donor with multiple sclerosis, enrolled in a pregnancy study.

This chain uses TRBV4-3 with TRBJ1-5, with 9 bases identical to TRBD1. V shed 0 bases, J shed 4 bases, and the junction held 1 base outside the gene matches. The CDR3 is 15 amino acids. Germline-derived CDR1 and CDR2 are LGHNA and YSLEER. DNA for the CDR3: TGCGCCAGCAGCCAAGATGGGACAGGGAATCAGCCCCAGCATTTT. Its protein product is CASSQDGTGNQPQHF.

This clone occurred a few times. J is TRBJ2-7 and V is TRBV14; 7 nucleotides align to TRBD1. The CDR3 is 15 amino acids. Germline trimming cut 0 bases from V and 2 bases from J; bases unmatched to any gene: 4. Germline V gene lookup returns CDR1 SGHDN and CDR2 FVKESK. In DNA form, the CDR3 reads TGTGCCAGCAGCCAAGAGACAGGGAGAACCTACGAGCAGTACTTC. Its translation: CASSQETGRTYEQYF.

The rearrangement links TRBV5-6 to TRBJ1-5; D not resolved. In germline, CDR1 is SGHDT, CDR2 YYEEEE. Trimming removed 3 bases from V and 4 bases from J, with 14 bases in between. This CDR3 spans 15 amino acids. The CDR3 protein is CASSSGRFWNQPQHF. CDR3 nucleotide sequence: TGTGCCAGCAGCTCAGGCCGTTTCTGGAATCAGCCCCAGCATTTT.

This clone was recorded a few times. This sequence joins TRBV2 and TRBJ2-3; possible D gene TRBD1, 7 bases. Germline V CDR1 and CDR2: SNHLY, FYNNEI. The V gene lost 7 bases and the J gene lost 2 bases, with 19 bases spanning the gap. The CDR3 runs to 16 residues. In DNA, the CDR3 is TGTGCCAGCACGGAGGGGGCTAGCGATGCCACAGATACGCAGTATTTT. It specifies CASTEGASDATDTQYF.

CDR3 amino acids: CASSYADSGRDEQFF. The CDR3 nucleotides read TGTGCCAGCAGTTACGCAGATAGCGGGAGGGATGAGCAGTTCTTC. This chain connects TRBV6-5 to TRBJ2-1; 11 nucleotides agree with TRBD2. The CDR3 has 15 residues. Germline V gives CDR1 MNHEY, CDR2 SVGAGI. The J segment lost 8 bases and the V segment lost 2 bases, leaving 5 bases of the junction unmatched.

The V gene is TRBV6-5, the J gene TRBJ2-7; a weak D match, TRBD1 (5 bases). The V end was cut by 6 bases, the J end by 6 bases, with 18 bases between. The CDR3 covers 14 residues. Germline V lookup: CDR1 MNHEY, CDR2 SVGAGI. This CDR3 reads CASSYLLGDTEQYF. CDR3 DNA sequence: TGTGCCAGCAGCTACCTATTAGGGGATACCGAGCAGTACTTC.

This chain joins TRBV5-4 and TRBJ2-5, with D possibly TRBD1 on 5 matching bases. This CDR3 spans 15 amino acids. The germline V and J ends were trimmed by 2 bases and 5 bases, with 16 bases remaining between them. Germline CDR1 and CDR2: SGHNT and YYREEE (reference sequence). CDR3 sequence reads: CASSFTGARHETQYF. CDR3 DNA: TGTGCCAGCAGCTTCACTGGGGCACGCCACGAGACCCAGTACTTC. The full variable domain, rest sourced from reference TRBV5-4 and TRBJ2-5, is ETGVTQSPTHLIKTRGQQVTLRCSSQSGHNTVSWYQQALGQGPQFIFQYYREEENGRGNFPPRFSGLQFPNYSSELNVNALELDDSALYLCASSFTGARHETQYFGPGTRLLVL.

CDR3 residues: CASSLFPPGNTEAFF. DNA of the CDR3: TGTGCCAGCAGTTTATTTCCTCCAGGGAACACTGAAGCTTTCTTT. The chain combines TRBV28 with TRBJ1-1; no firm D call. The V end lost 1 base, the J end lost 1 base, and 10 bases lay between the germline ends. The V gene's germline CDR1 is MDHEN and CDR2 SYDVKM. The CDR3 runs to 15 residues.

V gene TRBV4-3 combines with J gene TRBJ2-7; 7 positions agree with TRBD1. Germline values: CDR1 LGHNA, CDR2 YSLEER. V trimming: 0 bases; J trimming: 1 base; junction bases outside the gene matches: 12. This CDR3 has 18 residues. This CDR3 is CASSQDSANTGQSYEQYF. The CDR3 nucleotides are TGCGCCAGCAGCCAAGATTCGGCAAATACGGGACAGTCCTACGAGCAGTACTTC.

The gene calls are TRBV5-6 and TRBJ1-3; D perhaps matches TRBD1 (6 bases). The ends were cut back, 4 bases at V and 3 bases at J, with 8 bases in the middle. This CDR3 is built from 13 residues. The germline V gene encodes CDR1 SGHDT and CDR2 YYEEEE. CDR3 bases: TGTGCCAGCAGCCAGGACAGTGGAAACACCATATATTTT. It codes for CASSQDSGNTIYF.

The chain uses TRBV4-3 and TRBJ1-1; the D gene is possibly TRBD1 (6 bases). Germline lookup yields CDR1 LGHNA and CDR2 YSLEER. The CDR3 sequence is 15 residues long. Trimming took off 8 bases at V and 4 bases at J, with 20 bases between the two ends. The CDR3 nucleotides are TGCGCCAGCCAGCAGGGGCGTTTTTTGGGCACTGAAGCTTTCTTT. Translated: CASQQGRFLGTEAFF.

This chain links TRBV6-1 with TRBJ1-2; maybe TRBD1 (5 bases). CDR1 and CDR2 (germline): MNHNS, SASEGT. The CDR3 has 14 residues. V was clipped by 7 bases and J by 6 bases, with 18 bases between them. The CDR3 is CASTWGPRVDGYTF. DNA for the CDR3: TGTGCCAGCACCTGGGGTCCCAGGGTGGATGGCTACACCTTC.

The chain combines TRBV7-9 with TRBJ2-2; the D is unclear. The CDR3 is 13 residues long. Looked up from germline, CDR1 is SEHNR and CDR2 is FQNEAQ (reference sequence). Trimming shortened V by 5 bases and J by 3 bases, and 7 bases separated the two germline ends. Written as DNA, the CDR3 is TGTGCCAGCAGCACCCTAGACACCGGGGAGCTGTTTTTT. It encodes CASSTLDTGELFF. The variable domain in full, with the rest retrieved from reference TRBV7-9 and TRBJ2-2, is DTGVSQNPRHKITKRGQNVTFRCDPISEHNRLYWYRQTLGQGPEFLTYFQNEAQLEKSRLLSDRFSAERPKGSFSTLEIQRTEQGDSAMYLCASSTLDTGELFFGEGSRLTVL.

The chain couples TRBV4-3 to TRBJ2-2, with a weak D call TRBD2 (6 bases). The germline gives CDR1 LGHNA, CDR2 YSLEER. Trimming left V 3 bases short and J 0 bases short, with 14 bases between. The CDR3 has 17 residues. The CDR3 sequence: CASSQAAGSPNTGELFF. In DNA form, the CDR3 reads TGCGCCAGCAGCCAGGCAGCGGGTTCTCCGAACACCGGGGAGCTGTTTTTT.

The CDR3 nucleotides are TGTGCCAGCAGCAAAGAGCGGGAGAGCCAAGAGACCCAGTACTTC. Translating gives CASSKERESQETQYF. The genes are TRBV21-1 and TRBJ2-5; TRBD2, as called in the table, went unchecked against the DNA. TRBV21-1 corresponds to a pseudogene. This CDR3 region has 15 residues.

The V gene is TRBV27, the J gene TRBJ2-3; D is possibly TRBD2 (7 bases). This CDR3 spans 14 amino acids. Germline V lookup: CDR1 MNHEY, CDR2 SMNVEV (reference sequence). Trimming took 2 bases from V and 4 from J, leaving 10 bases between them. CDR3 sequence (DNA): TGTGCCAGCAGTTTAAGGGAGGGGGCAGATACGCAGTATTTT. Protein: CASSLREGADTQYF.

The genes are TRBV11-2 and TRBJ2-4; no clear D gene. Per the germline V gene, CDR1 is SGHAT and CDR2 is FQNNGV. There are 13 residues in the CDR3. Trimming took off 0 bases at V and 15 bases at J, with 15 bases between the two ends. The CDR3 region has the DNA TGTGCCAGCAGCTTAGATCTATGGGCATTACCGTACTTC. It specifies CASSLDLWALPYF. Variable domain in full (rest from reference TRBV11-2 and TRBJ2-4): EAGVAQSPRYKIIEKRQSVAFWCNPISGHATLYWYQQILGQGPKLLIQFQNNGVVDDSQLPKDRFSAERLKGVDSTLKIQPAKLEDSAVYLCASSLDLWALPYFGAGTRLSVL.